Shown below are 7 T cell receptor beta chains from a single sample sequenced in a study of T cells after yellow fever vaccination (dated by TCRdb to about 2019). In light of the paper, this sample's treatment or condition label describes: live attenuated yellow fever vaccine strain. The library was prepared using 5' RACE. TCRdb records Illumina HiSeq 2500 as the sequencer. Using fastp trimming at Q25 and MiXCR clonotype assembly, TCRdb reanalyzed the public sequencing data and kept in-frame beta chains. Each entry is one CDR3 protein sequence, shown with its most common DNA and genes. The sample table contains about 240,000 distinct CDR3 sequences; only one count was recorded for 6.5% to 8.5% of them. Clones ranked in the top ten supply about 0.9% of the sample. The input for sequencing was CD4+ T cells sorted from PBMCs, taken 15 days after the yellow fever booster vaccination. These receptors were collected from a man aged 25 to 40 who received the YFV17D yellow fever vaccine.

This clonotype has at least ten counts. The chain employs TRBV2 and TRBJ1-1; no definite D call. Trimming took 6 bases from V and 3 from J, leaving 11 bases between them. CDR3 size: 13 residues. Germline lookup yields CDR1 SNHLY and CDR2 FYNNEI. CDR3 loop: CASREVSDTEAFF. CDR3 sequence (DNA): TGTGCCAGCAGGGAGGTTTCGGACACTGAAGCTTTCTTT.

The chain uses TRBV7-8 and TRBJ2-3, with 9 bases identical to TRBD2. The length of the CDR3 is 16 residues. V dropped 5 bases and J dropped 7; count of bases not matched to a gene: 13. Germline CDR1 is SGHVS and CDR2 is FQNEAQ. The CDR3 here is CASSPPLVAGVHTQYF. The DNA for the CDR3 is TGTGCCAGCAGCCCCCCGCTGGTAGCGGGAGTTCATACGCAGTATTTT.

This clonotype was seen only a few times. The rearrangement uses TRBV10-2 and TRBJ2-7; the match to TRBD2 covers 14 bases. Losses at the gene ends were 6 bases for V and 7 bases for J; bases not matched to a gene: 14. The CDR3 contains 17 residues. CDR1 is WSHSY, CDR2 SAAADI, per germline. The CDR3 loop is CASSDLKTGLAGVEQYF. As DNA, the CDR3 is TGCGCCAGCAGCGATCTCAAAACGGGACTAGCGGGAGTTGAGCAGTACTTC.

V usage is TRBV7-6 and J usage is TRBJ2-1; D perhaps matches TRBD1 (5 bases). V gave up 3 bases and J gave up 2 bases, with 8 bases separating them. The CDR3 is made up of 14 amino acids. The germline V gene has CDR1 SGHVS and CDR2 FNYEAQ. For the CDR3, the DNA is TGTGCCAGCAGCTTGCAGGACACCTACAATGAGCAGTTCTTC. It encodes CASSLQDTYNEQFF.

This clonotype was seen a few times. The chain joins TRBV24-1 to TRBJ2-1, with D hard to call. Germline V CDR1 and CDR2: KGHDR, SFDVKD. This CDR3 has 14 residues. Trimming cost V 6 bases and J 0 bases, with 8 bases left between them. The DNA of the CDR3 is TGTGCCACCAGTTCTAGTATCTCCTACAATGAGCAGTTCTTC. Translated: CATSSSISYNEQFF.

This clonotype was recorded a few times. This chain connects TRBV18 to TRBJ2-1; D is possibly TRBD1 (6 bases). The ends were cut back, 6 bases at V and 9 bases at J, with 24 bases in the middle. The length of the CDR3 is 16 residues. The germline CDR1 and CDR2 sequences are KGHSH and LQKENI. The CDR3 DNA follows: TGTGCCAGCTCCCAGCTTAGGGCACAGGGTTTGGGTGAGCAGTTCTTC. Translated: CASSQLRAQGLGEQFF.

V is TRBV7-2 and J is TRBJ2-7; 7 bases are shared with TRBD1. CDR3 size: 15 residues. The V gene's germline CDR1 is SGHTA and CDR2 FQGNSA. The V gene end was trimmed by 5 bases and the J gene end by 3 bases; junction bases not matched to a gene: 10. CDR3 coding DNA: TGTGCCAGCAGCATTGGAACAGGGGTTGTCTACGAGCAGTACTTC. Translation: CASSIGTGVVYEQYF.